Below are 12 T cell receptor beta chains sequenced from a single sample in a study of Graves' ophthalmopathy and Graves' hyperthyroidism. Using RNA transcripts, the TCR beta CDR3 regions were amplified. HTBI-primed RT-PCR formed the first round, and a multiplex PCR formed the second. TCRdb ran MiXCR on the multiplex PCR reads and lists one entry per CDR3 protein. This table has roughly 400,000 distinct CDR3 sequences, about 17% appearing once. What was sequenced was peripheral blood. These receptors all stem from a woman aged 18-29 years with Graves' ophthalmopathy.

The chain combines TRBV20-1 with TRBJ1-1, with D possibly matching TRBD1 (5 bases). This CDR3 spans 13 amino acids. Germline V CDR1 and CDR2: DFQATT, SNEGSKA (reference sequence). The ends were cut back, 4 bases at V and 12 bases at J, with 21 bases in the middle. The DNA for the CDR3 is TGCAGTGCTATTCGACAGTACCAACTTTATCCTTTCTTT. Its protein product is CSAIRQYQLYPFF.

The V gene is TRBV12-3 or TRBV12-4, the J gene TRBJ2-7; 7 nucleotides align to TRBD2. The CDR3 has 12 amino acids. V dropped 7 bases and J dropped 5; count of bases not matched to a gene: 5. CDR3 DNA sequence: TGTGCCAGCAAAGCTAGCGGCCACGAGCAGTACTTC. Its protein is CASKASGHEQYF.

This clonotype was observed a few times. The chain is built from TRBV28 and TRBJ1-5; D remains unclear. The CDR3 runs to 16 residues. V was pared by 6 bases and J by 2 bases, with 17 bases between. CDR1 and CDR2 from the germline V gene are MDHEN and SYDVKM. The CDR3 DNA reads TGTGCCAGCAGCTTTCCCCAGATAGGGCGCAATCAGCCCCAGCATTTT. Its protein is CASSFPQIGRNQPQHF.

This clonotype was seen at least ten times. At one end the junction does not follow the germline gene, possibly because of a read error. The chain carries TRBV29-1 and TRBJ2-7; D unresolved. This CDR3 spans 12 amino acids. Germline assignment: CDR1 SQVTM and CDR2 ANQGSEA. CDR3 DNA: TGCAGCGTTGAATTCAAGGCCTACGGGCAGTACTTC. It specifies CSVEFKAYGQYF.

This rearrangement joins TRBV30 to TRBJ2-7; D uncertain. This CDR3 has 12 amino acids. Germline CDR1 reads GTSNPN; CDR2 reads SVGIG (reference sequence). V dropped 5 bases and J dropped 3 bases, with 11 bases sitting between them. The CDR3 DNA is TGTGCCTGGTCCTCCTTCGGCTACGAGCAGTACTTC. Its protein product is CAWSSFGYEQYF.

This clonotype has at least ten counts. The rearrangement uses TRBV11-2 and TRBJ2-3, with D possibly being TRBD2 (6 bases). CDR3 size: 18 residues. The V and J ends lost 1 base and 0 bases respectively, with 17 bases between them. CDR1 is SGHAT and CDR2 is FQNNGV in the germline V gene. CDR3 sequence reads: CASSLVFGSSGSTDTQYF. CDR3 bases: TGTGCCAGCAGCTTAGTTTTCGGGAGTAGCGGAAGCACAGATACGCAGTATTTT.

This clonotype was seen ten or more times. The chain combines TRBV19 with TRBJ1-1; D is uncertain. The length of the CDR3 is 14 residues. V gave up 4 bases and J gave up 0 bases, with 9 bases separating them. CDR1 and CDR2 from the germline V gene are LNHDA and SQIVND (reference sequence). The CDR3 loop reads CASSTNGMNTEAFF. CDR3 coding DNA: TGTGCCAGTAGTACTAATGGGATGAACACTGAAGCTTTCTTT.

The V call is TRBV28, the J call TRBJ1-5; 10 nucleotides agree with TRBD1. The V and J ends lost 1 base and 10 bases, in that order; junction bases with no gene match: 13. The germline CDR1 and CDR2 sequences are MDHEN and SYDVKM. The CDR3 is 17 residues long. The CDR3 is CASSLLRLTGGVSPQHF. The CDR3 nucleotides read TGTGCCAGCAGTTTATTGCGTTTGACAGGGGGCGTTAGTCCCCAGCATTTT. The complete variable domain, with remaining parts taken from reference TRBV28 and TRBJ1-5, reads DVKVTQSSRYLVKRTGEKVFLECVQDMDHENMFWYRQDPGLGLRLIYFSYDVKMKEKGDIPEGYSVSREKKERFSLILESASTNQTSMYLCASSLLRLTGGVSPQHFGDGTRLSIL.

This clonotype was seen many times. Here the CDR3 reads CSVPERKGAGYEQYF. The CDR3 region has the DNA TGCAGCGTTCCCGAGAGAAAGGGGGCAGGCTACGAGCAGTACTTC. The chain employs TRBV29-1 and TRBJ2-7; the match to TRBD1 covers 7 bases. The CDR3 length is 15 residues. The germline V gene encodes CDR1 SQVTM and CDR2 ANQGSEA. With 5 bases clipped from V and 3 bases from J, the junction kept 13 bases outside the gene matches.

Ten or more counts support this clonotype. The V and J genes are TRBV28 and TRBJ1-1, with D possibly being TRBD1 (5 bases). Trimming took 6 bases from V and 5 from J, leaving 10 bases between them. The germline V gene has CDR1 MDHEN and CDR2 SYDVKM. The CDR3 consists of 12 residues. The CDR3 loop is CASSTGLTEAFF. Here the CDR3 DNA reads TGTGCCAGCAGCACGGGACTTACTGAAGCTTTCTTT.

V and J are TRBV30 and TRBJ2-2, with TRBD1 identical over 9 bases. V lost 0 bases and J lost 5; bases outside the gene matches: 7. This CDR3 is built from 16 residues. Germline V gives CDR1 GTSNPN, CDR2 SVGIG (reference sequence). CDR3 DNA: TGTGCCTGGAGTGTACGGGACAGGGTGGTTACCGGGGAGCTGTTTTTT. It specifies CAWSVRDRVVTGELFF.

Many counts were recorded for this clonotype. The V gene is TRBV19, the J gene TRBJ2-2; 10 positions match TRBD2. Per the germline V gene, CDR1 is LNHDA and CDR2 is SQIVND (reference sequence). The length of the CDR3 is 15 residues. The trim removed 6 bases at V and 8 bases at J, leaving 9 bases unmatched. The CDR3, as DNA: TGTGCCAGTAGAAACCCGGGACTAGCGAAAGGGGAGCTGTTTTTT. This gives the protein CASRNPGLAKGELFF.